This is a list of T cell receptor beta chains from one sample in a study of blood T cell repertoires in COVID-19. The assay was immunoSEQ multiplex PCR, and TCRdb's table has in-frame clones only and misses some. The sample shows over 250,000 clones, 75% to 95% of them seen only once. Material: peripheral blood. All receptors come from a person aged 18 to 35 with COVID-19, enrolled during active disease. The CDR3 runs from the conserved cysteine through the conserved F or W. The D gene is left open where the match is weak. Size is stated for part of the rows, as once, few or many counts, or as a class when the clone is expanded.

V gene	J gene	D gene	clone size	CDR3 protein	CDR3 DNA
TRBV18	TRBJ2-1	TRBD2	.	CASSPSGYTSGSFSEQFF	TGTGCCAGCTCACCATCGGGATACACTAGCGGGAGTTTCAGTGAGCAGTTCTTC
TRBV2	TRBJ2-7	TRBD2	.	CATVSASGRYEQYF	TGTGCCACCGTATCGGCTAGCGGGAGGTACGAGCAGTACTTC
TRBV14	TRBJ2-5	.	.	CASSQNAMEETQYF	TGTGCCAGCAGCCAAAATGCTATGGAAGAGACCCAGTACTTC
TRBV12-3/TRBV12-4	TRBJ1-1	.	.	CASSLNGGLGAFF	TGTGCCAGCAGTTTAAACGGGGGGTTGGGTGCTTTCTTT
TRBV5-1	TRBJ1-2	.	.	CASSFTSGKVGYTF	TGCGCCAGCAGCTTCACCTCCGGGAAGGTCGGCTACACCTTC
TRBV5-1	TRBJ1-6	TRBD1	.	CASSLDLQGASPLHF	TGCGCCAGCAGCTTGGACCTCCAGGGGGCTTCACCCCTCCACTTT
TRBV3-1/TRBV3-2	TRBJ1-6	.	.	CASSPIGGGGSPLHF	TGTGCCAGCAGCCCCATAGGTGGGGGAGGCTCACCCCTCCACTTT
TRBV27	TRBJ2-1	TRBD2	.	CASSLAGVGSNEQFF	TGTGCCAGCAGTTTAGCGGGAGTAGGGAGCAATGAGCAGTTCTTC
TRBV10-3	TRBJ1-5	TRBD1	.	CAISAGQGENQPQHF	TGTGCCATCAGTGCAGGACAGGGTGAAAATCAGCCCCAGCATTTT
TRBV11-2	TRBJ2-7	.	.	CASSLDGGMSYEQYF	TGTGCCAGCAGCTTAGATGGGGGGATGTCCTACGAGCAGTACTTC
TRBV27	TRBJ2-3	TRBD2	.	CASSTRTSGLFTDTQYF	TGTGCCAGCAGTACCCGGACTAGCGGCCTTTTCACAGATACGCAGTATTTT
TRBV3-1/TRBV3-2	TRBJ1-5	.	.	CASSPGEGDQPQHF	TGTGCCAGCAGCCCAGGCGAGGGAGATCAGCCCCAGCATTTT
TRBV7-2	TRBJ2-7	.	.	CASSLVPGSNEQYF	TGTGCCAGCAGCTTAGTGCCCGGGAGTAACGAGCAGTACTTC
TRBV5-5	TRBJ2-7	TRBD1	.	CASSFGTGTSYEQYF	TGTGCCAGCAGCTTTGGGACAGGGACATCTTACGAGCAGTACTTC
TRBV5-1	TRBJ2-7	.	.	CASSLDRVEQYF	TGCGCCAGCAGCTTGGACAGGGTCGAGCAGTACTTC
TRBV6-6	TRBJ2-7	.	.	CASSYPGTRPYEQYF	TGTGCCAGCAGTTACCCCGGGACTCGGCCCTACGAGCAGTACTTC
TRBV30	TRBJ2-3	TRBD2	.	CAWSEQSTSGMSHF	TGTGCCTGGAGTGAACAAAGTACTAGCGGGATGTCCCATTTT
TRBV25-1	TRBJ1-1	.	.	CASRDSGNTEAFF	TGTGCCAGCAGGGACAGCGGGAACACTGAAGCTTTCTTT
TRBV7-9	TRBJ2-5	.	.	CASSSPQGGETQYF	TGTGCCAGCAGCTCCCCCCAAGGCGGTGAGACCCAGTACTTC
TRBV10-1	TRBJ1-3	.	.	CASSSDKGNTIYF	TGCGCCAGCAGCTCGGACAAAGGAAACACCATATATTTT
TRBV5-1	TRBJ1-6	TRBD1	.	CASSPGQGVGYNSPLHF	TGCGCCAGCAGCCCTGGACAGGGTGTCGGCTATAATTCACCCCTCCACTTT
TRBV5-1	TRBJ2-2	TRBD1	.	CASSLGQGTGELFF	TGCGCCAGCAGCTTGGGACAGGGTACCGGGGAGCTGTTTTTT
TRBV6-2/TRBV6-3	TRBJ2-4	.	.	CASSISGLNIQYF	TGTGCCAGCAGCATCAGCGGGTTAAACATTCAGTACTTC
TRBV7-2	TRBJ2-1	TRBD2	.	CASSPLAGIYNEQFF	TGTGCCAGCAGCCCCCTAGCGGGAATATACAATGAGCAGTTCTTC
TRBV27	TRBJ1-1	TRBD1	.	CAGSLGQVNTEAFF	TGTGCCGGCAGTTTAGGACAGGTGAACACTGAAGCTTTCTTT
TRBV19	TRBJ2-1	TRBD2	.	CASSMGGSHYNEQFF	TGTGCCAGTAGTATGGGCGGGAGCCACTACAATGAGCAGTTCTTC
TRBV5-4	TRBJ2-3	.	.	CASSLGTAPTTDTQYF	TGTGCCAGCAGCTTGGGGACAGCCCCAACCACAGATACGCAGTATTTT
TRBV11-2	TRBJ2-7	.	.	CASSSFYEQYF	TGTGCCAGCAGCTCCTTCTACGAGCAGTACTTC
TRBV2	TRBJ2-5	.	once	CASSEQETQYF	TGTGCCAGCAGTGAACAGGAGACCCAGTACTTC
TRBV27	TRBJ1-2	TRBD1	.	CASSSTQGPLFYGYTF	TGTGCCAGCAGTTCCACACAGGGGCCACTCTTCTATGGCTACACCTTC
TRBV2	TRBJ2-7	TRBD1	.	CASNHLTGGAYEQYF	TGTGCCAGCAACCATCTGACAGGGGGCGCTTACGAGCAGTACTTC
TRBV13	TRBJ1-1	.	.	CASSLEGEGEGEAFF	TGTGCCAGCAGCTTAGAGGGGGAGGGCGAAGGTGAAGCTTTCTTT
TRBV11-2	TRBJ2-1	TRBD1	.	CASSPKDRAYNEQFF	TGTGCCAGCAGCCCCAAGGACAGGGCCTACAATGAGCAGTTCTTC
TRBV27	TRBJ1-2	TRBD1	.	CASSLSLRQGAGRAGYTF	TGTGCCAGCAGTTTATCTCTGCGTCAGGGGGCCGGCAGGGCTGGCTACACCTTC
TRBV9	TRBJ2-2	.	.	CASSERGSNTGELFF	TGTGCCAGCAGCGAACGGGGATCAAACACCGGGGAGCTGTTTTTT
TRBV19	TRBJ1-1	TRBD1	.	CASSIGGQTNTEAFF	TGTGCCAGTAGTATAGGGGGACAGACGAACACTGAAGCTTTCTTT
TRBV5-1	TRBJ2-1	TRBD1	.	CASSLAAGTGSYEQFF	TGCGCCAGCAGCTTGGCGGCCGGGACAGGGTCCTATGAGCAGTTCTTC
TRBV7-2	TRBJ1-3	.	.	CASSPQASVSGNTIYF	TGTGCCAGCAGCCCACAGGCTTCTGTCTCTGGAAACACCATATATTTT
TRBV7-2	TRBJ2-5	.	.	CASSLARNGGQYF	TGTGCCAGCAGCTTAGCTCGAAACGGGGGCCAGTACTTC
TRBV14	TRBJ2-1	TRBD1	.	CASSPGMNRGYNEQFF	TGTGCCAGCAGCCCCGGAATGAACAGGGGTTACAATGAGCAGTTCTTC
TRBV5-4	TRBJ2-7	TRBD1	.	CASSQGQGAYEQYF	TGTGCCAGCAGCCAGGGACAGGGGGCATACGAGCAGTACTTC
TRBV25-1	TRBJ2-5	.	once	CASSQGSDQYF	TGTGCCAGCAGTCAGGGGAGTGACCAGTACTTC
TRBV4-2	TRBJ2-2	TRBD2	.	CATTPGLAGGELFF	TGTGCCACTACGCCGGGACTAGCGGGAGGGGAGCTGTTTTTT
TRBV7-8	TRBJ1-5	TRBD1	.	CASSSGTGGNQPQHF	TGTGCCAGCAGCTCCGGGACAGGGGGGAATCAGCCCCAGCATTTT
TRBV30	TRBJ2-2	.	.	CAWTGRKNGTRNTGELFF	TGTGCCTGGACTGGACGGAAGAATGGGACACGGAACACCGGGGAGCTGTTTTTT
TRBV3-1/TRBV3-2	TRBJ1-4	.	once	CASSQDLRTRELFF	TGTGCCAGCAGCCAAGATCTTCGAACGAGAGAACTGTTTTTT
TRBV7-9	TRBJ1-2	TRBD1	.	CASSSRQGTLYGYTF	TGTGCCAGCAGCTCCCGACAGGGGACACTCTATGGCTACACCTTC
TRBV7-8	TRBJ1-2	.	few	CASSSGQFYGYTF	TGTGCCAGCAGCTCCGGACAGTTCTATGGCTACACCTTC
TRBV4-2	TRBJ1-4	.	few	CASSQDRGTTPEKLFF	TGTGCCAGCAGCCAAGATCGGGGGACCACACCCGAAAAACTGTTTTTT
TRBV10-1	TRBJ1-3	.	.	CASSESDFSGNTIYF	TGCGCCAGCAGTGAGTCGGACTTCTCTGGAAACACCATATATTTT
TRBV14	TRBJ2-1	.	once	CASSPRLRGNEQFF	TGTGCCAGCAGCCCCCGCCTTCGGGGTAATGAGCAGTTCTTC
TRBV15	TRBJ2-1	TRBD2	.	CATSRRWRLAGNNSSYNEQFF	TGTGCCACCAGCCGACGATGGAGACTAGCGGGGAATAACAGCTCCTACAATGAGCAGTTCTTC
TRBV28	TRBJ1-4	.	.	CASSPIHSIMDEKLFF	TGTGCCAGCAGTCCCATCCACTCTATTATGGATGAAAAACTGTTTTTT
TRBV9	TRBJ1-1	TRBD1	.	CASSVVGTGVMNTEAFF	TGTGCCAGCAGCGTAGTAGGGACAGGGGTCATGAACACTGAAGCTTTCTTT
TRBV9	TRBJ1-2	TRBD1	.	CASSVDPGTGGYGYTF	TGTGCCAGCAGCGTAGACCCTGGGACAGGGGGTTACGGCTACACCTTC
TRBV15	TRBJ1-5	.	.	CATSRDYYENSQPQHF	TGTGCCACCAGCAGAGATTACTACGAGAACTCTCAGCCCCAGCATTTT
TRBV27	TRBJ2-7	TRBD1	few	CASSLNRGCEQYF	TGTGCCAGCAGTTTAAACAGGGGATGCGAGCAGTACTTC
TRBV19	TRBJ1-1	.	.	CASSTRSGVVGTEAFF	TGTGCCAGTAGTACCCGATCCGGGGTAGTCGGCACTGAAGCTTTCTTT
TRBV6-9	TRBJ1-5	TRBD1	.	CASSRADYRGLLQPQHF	TGTGCCAGCAGTAGGGCCGACTACAGGGGGCTCTTACAGCCCCAGCATTTT